This TCR beta chain was obtained from a study of cytomegalovirus exposure and HLA in healthy donors. Study context: Previous work identified 120 million or so unique TCR beta sequences from around 200 million T cells.

Germline trimming cut 7 bases from V and 3 bases from J; bases unmatched to any gene: 5. Germline assignment: CDR1 MNHEY and CDR2 SVGAGI. This CDR3 is built from 15 residues. In the PCR, 60 Vbeta and 13 Jbeta primers were used. Produced via immunoSEQ multiplex PCR; TCRdb's table is partial and in-frame only. Counted here are some 120,000 clones, 50% to 65% occurring once; the ten biggest clones make up less than 9.5%. This chain joins TRBV6-5 and TRBJ2-1, with TRBD1 matching over 11 bases. Sequencing was performed on PBMCs. The TCR was taken from a woman in her 40s in good health and CMV-seropositive. The CDR3 sequence: CASTRGTGGYNEQFF. The CDR3 DNA sequence: TGTGCCAGCACCCGAGGGACAGGGGGCTACAATGAGCAGTTCTTC.